One and the same sample provided the 28 T cell receptor beta chains below, sequenced in a study of blood T cell repertoires in COVID-19. Sequencing used immunoSEQ multiplex PCR; TCRdb keeps in-frame clones, though not all of them. Of 150,000 or so clones listed, less than 90% are singletons. The specimen sequenced was peripheral blood. The origin of the receptors is a woman aged 70 to 79 with acute or convalescent COVID-19.

J is TRBJ2-2 and V is TRBV5-5; 8 bases are a match to TRBD1. The CDR3 extends over 16 amino acids. Looked up from germline, CDR1 is SGHKS and CDR2 is YYEKEE (reference sequence). The V segment lost 2 bases and the J segment 1 base; nucleotides outside the gene matches: 4. The CDR3 DNA sequence: TGTGCCAGCAGCTTACTAGGACAGGGGAACACCGGGGAGCTGTTTTTT. Protein product: CASSLLGQGNTGELFF.

Details on this clone: Other DNA sequences in this specimen translate into the identical CDR3. This chain uses TRBV2 with TRBJ1-2; D perhaps matches TRBD1 (5 bases). Germline V gives CDR1 SNHLY, CDR2 FYNNEI. The CDR3 consists of 12 residues. Trimming took 2 bases from V and 5 from J, leaving 6 bases between them. The CDR3, as DNA: TGTGCCAGCAGTGAACAGGGATATGGCTACACCTTC. It is translated as CASSEQGYGYTF. The entire variable domain, with the rest obtained from reference TRBV2 and TRBJ1-2, is as follows: EPEVTQTPSHQVTQMGQEVILRCVPISNHLYFYWYRQILGQKVEFLVSFYNNEISEKSEIFDDQFSVERPDGSNFTLKIRSTKLEDSAMYFCASSEQGYGYTFGSGTRLTVV.

The chain employs TRBV2 and TRBJ2-4; 7 nucleotides agree with TRBD2. The V and J ends lost 6 bases and 0 bases, in that order; junction bases with no gene match: 8. Per germline, CDR1 SNHLY and CDR2 FYNNEI. This CDR3 region has 16 residues. The CDR3 DNA follows: TGTGCCAGCAGCTACGAGCGGGGAGTAGCCAAAAACATTCAGTACTTC. As protein: CASSYERGVAKNIQYF.

The rearrangement uses TRBV4-1 and TRBJ1-2, with unresolved D. Germline-derived CDR1 and CDR2 are MGHRA and YSYEKL. V was pared by 0 bases and J by 4 bases, with 12 bases between. There are 15 residues in the CDR3. This chain's CDR3 is CASSQDIGLSYGYTF. The CDR3 region has the DNA TGCGCCAGCAGCCAAGATATTGGACTTTCCTATGGCTACACCTTC.

This chain joins TRBV7-8 and TRBJ2-2; D gene uncertain. Between the trimmed V and J ends, which lost 0 bases and 1 base, there was a span of 9 bases. From germline, CDR1 is SGHVS and CDR2 FQNEAQ. CDR3 size: 16 residues. Here the CDR3 DNA reads TGTGCCAGCAGCTTAGCAGTCTTGAGGAACACCGGGGAGCTGTTTTTT. It encodes CASSLAVLRNTGELFF.

This CDR3 reads CASSPGTSGYTF. Here the CDR3 DNA reads TGTGCCAGCAGCCCTGGGACAAGTGGCTACACCTTC. V usage is TRBV5-6 and J usage is TRBJ1-2; tentative D call: TRBD1 (6 bases). Per the germline V gene, CDR1 is SGHDT and CDR2 is YYEEEE. Trimming pared 4 bases from V and 7 bases from J, leaving 11 bases between. The CDR3 has 12 residues.

The chain employs TRBV19 and TRBJ1-2, with 12 bases lining up with TRBD1. This CDR3 has 16 residues. Germline V gene sequence: CDR1 LNHDA, CDR2 SQIVND (reference sequence). With V trimmed by 5 bases and J by 2 bases, 6 bases remained unmatched. CDR3 bases: TGTGCCAGTAGTGTTGCGGGACAGGGGGCAAACTATGGCTACACCTTC. Translated: CASSVAGQGANYGYTF.

The V gene is TRBV7-9, the J gene TRBJ2-2, with 8 positions matching TRBD2. Germline loops: CDR1 SEHNR, CDR2 FQNEAQ (reference sequence). The ends lost 2 bases at V and 6 bases at J; junction bases unmatched: 14. This CDR3 is 18 amino acids long. In DNA form, the CDR3 reads TGTGCCAGCAGCTTAAAGGCTAGCGGGCGGCGACTGGCCGGGGAGCTGTTTTTT. Its translation is CASSLKASGRRLAGELFF. Full variable domain (missing parts from reference TRBV7-9 and TRBJ2-2): DTGVSQNPRHKITKRGQNVTFRCDPISEHNRLYWYRQTLGQGPEFLTYFQNEAQLEKSRLLSDRFSAERPKGSFSTLEIQRTEQGDSAMYLCASSLKASGRRLAGELFFGEGSRLTVL.

The chain combines TRBV6-4 with TRBJ2-7, with D possibly being TRBD2 (5 bases). Trimming stripped 2 bases from V and 3 bases from J, with 17 bases between. CDR1 is MRHNA and CDR2 is SNTAGT in the germline V gene. CDR3 length: 16 amino acids. The CDR3 region has the DNA TGTGCCAGCAGTGACCCCCAGACGGCTCGGGACTACGAGCAGTACGTC. As protein: CASSDPQTARDYEQYV.

This chain links TRBV29-1 with TRBJ1-1, with 7 positions matching TRBD1. Germline CDR1 reads SQVTM; CDR2 reads ANQGSEA. The CDR3 is 12 residues long. V lost 4 bases and J lost 6; bases outside the gene matches: 5. CDR3 bases: TGCAGCGTTGCCCAGGGGGTCCCTGAAGCTTTCTTT. Protein product: CSVAQGVPEAFF.

The chain uses TRBV28 and TRBJ2-5; weak D call: TRBD2 (6 bases). The germline gives CDR1 MDHEN, CDR2 SYDVKM. There are 16 residues in the CDR3. The ends were cut back, 6 bases at V and 4 bases at J, with 21 bases in the middle. The CDR3 sequence is CASRLRDGWRGETQYF. DNA for the CDR3: TGTGCCAGCAGGTTACGGGACGGATGGAGGGGAGAGACCCAGTACTTC.

The chain carries TRBV9 and TRBJ2-5; 8 nucleotides line up with TRBD1. Germline V CDR1 and CDR2: SGDLS, YYNGEE. The CDR3 runs 15 residues. V lost 0 bases to trimming and J lost 5 bases; unmatched junction nucleotides: 6. The CDR3 bases are TGTGCCAGCAGCGTAGATCCAGGGGGCGTTGAGACCCAGTACTTC. Its translation: CASSVDPGGVETQYF.

This clone was recorded only once. The chain couples TRBV5-4 to TRBJ1-6; the match to TRBD1 covers 7 bases. The CDR3 runs 15 residues. V shed 5 bases and J 0 bases; nucleotides not matched to a gene: 2. CDR1 and CDR2 from the germline V gene are SGHNT and YYREEE (reference sequence). CDR3: CASSQGGSYNSPLHF. CDR3 bases: TGTGCCAGCAGTCAGGGGGGCTCCTATAATTCACCCCTCCACTTT.

This rearrangement joins TRBV7-9 to TRBJ2-6; D is perhaps TRBD2 (6 bases). This CDR3 is built from 18 residues. Trimming stripped 0 bases from V and 3 bases from J, with 15 bases between. Germline V gene lookup returns CDR1 SEHNR and CDR2 FQNEAQ (reference sequence). In DNA, the CDR3 is TGTGCCAGCAGCTTAGCAGGACCCCTCGGGGGTGGGGCCAACGTCCTGACTTTC. Its translation: CASSLAGPLGGGANVLTF.

This clone has a handful of counts. The chain combines TRBV6-5 with TRBJ1-3; D perhaps matches TRBD1 (5 bases). Trimming cost V 0 bases and J 4 bases, with 10 bases left between them. CDR3 length: 15 amino acids. From germline, CDR1 is MNHEY and CDR2 SVGAGI. Here the CDR3 reads CASSYSRRAGNTIYF. DNA of the CDR3: TGTGCCAGCAGTTACTCGCGCAGGGCCGGAAACACCATATATTTT.

Only a few counts were recorded for this clone. The chain recombines TRBV10-3 with TRBJ1-3, with D maybe TRBD1 (5 bases). Germline CDR1 reads ENHRY; CDR2 reads SYGVKD. The CDR3 spans 15 residues. V was pared by 5 bases and J by 4 bases, with 15 bases between. This CDR3 reads CAISTPGTVGNTIYF. Written as DNA, the CDR3 is TGTGCCATCAGTACTCCCGGGACTGTCGGAAACACCATATATTTT.

The chain combines TRBV30 with TRBJ1-5; D not resolved. V lost 0 bases and J 2 bases, leaving 11 bases between the germline ends. Germline CDR1 and CDR2: GTSNPN and SVGIG (reference sequence). This CDR3 has 15 amino acids. This CDR3 is CAWSVSSVRNQPQHF. The CDR3 DNA reads as TGTGCCTGGAGTGTAAGCTCCGTTCGCAATCAGCCCCAGCATTTT.

This clone was seen ten or more times. The chain employs TRBV18 and TRBJ2-7; D is undetermined. This CDR3 contains 14 residues. CDR1 KGHSH and CDR2 LQKENI come from the germline V gene. The germline V and J ends were trimmed by 3 bases and 0 bases, with 9 bases remaining between them. The CDR3 here is CASSPISGSYEQYV. The CDR3 nucleotides read TGTGCCAGCTCACCCATCTCCGGCTCCTACGAGCAGTACGTC.

The chain has TRBV27 and TRBJ2-1, with 8 positions matching TRBD2. V lost 2 bases, J lost 4 bases, and 7 bases stayed unmatched. This CDR3 has 16 residues. Germline CDR1 reads MNHEY; CDR2 reads SMNVEV (reference sequence). The CDR3 is CASSLPGGPGYNEQFF. The CDR3 DNA follows: TGTGCCAGCAGTTTACCGGGGGGGCCGGGGTACAATGAGCAGTTCTTC.

The chain carries TRBV4-1 and TRBJ1-4; 7 nucleotides align to TRBD1. V was pared by 1 base and J by 8 bases, with 7 bases of the junction left unmatched. This CDR3 is 15 amino acids long. Germline-derived CDR1 and CDR2 are MGHRA and YSYEKL. The CDR3 DNA is TGCGCCAGCAGCCAAGGAGACAGGGCGCACGAAAAACTGTTTTTT. It encodes CASSQGDRAHEKLFF.

V gene TRBV5-1 combines with J gene TRBJ2-1; the D is unclear. Germline V gives CDR1 SGHRS, CDR2 YFSETQ. V dropped 4 bases and J dropped 0 bases, with 11 bases sitting between them. The CDR3 sequence is 15 residues long. CDR3 in amino acids: CASSLRESSYNEQFF. CDR3 DNA: TGCGCCAGCAGCCTTCGTGAGAGCTCCTACAATGAGCAGTTCTTC.

The chain joins TRBV12-3 or TRBV12-4 to TRBJ1-5; 8 nucleotides align to TRBD1. Germline trimming cut 6 bases from V and 6 bases from J; bases unmatched to any gene: 4. The CDR3 has 13 amino acids. The CDR3 DNA sequence: TGTGCCAGCAGCGACAGGGGAGGTCAGCCCCAGCATTTT. Protein sequence: CASSDRGGQPQHF.

The V gene is TRBV19, the J gene TRBJ1-3; no definite D call. Trimming cost V 7 bases and J 0 bases, with 10 bases left between them. Germline V gene lookup returns CDR1 LNHDA and CDR2 SQIVND (reference sequence). The CDR3 has 14 residues. The chain's CDR3 is CASTSLSSGNTIYF. CDR3 nucleotides: TGTGCCAGTACCTCCTTGAGCTCTGGAAACACCATATATTTT.

The chain links TRBV21-1 to TRBJ2-7; the DNA was not compared with TRBD1, the D call given in the table. TRBV21-1 is a recognized pseudogene. The CDR3 length is 21 residues. DNA of the CDR3: TGTGCCACCAGAGTCACCCCAGTCCCGGACAGCCTCACTTTTCGATCCTACGAGCAGTACGTC. Translating it yields CATRVTPVPDSLTFRSYEQYV.

This clone was seen a handful of times. This chain links TRBV7-2 with TRBJ2-3; 12 nucleotides match TRBD2. Looked up from germline, CDR1 is SGHTA and CDR2 is FQGNSA. The CDR3 consists of 19 residues. The ends lost 4 bases at V and 2 bases at J; junction bases unmatched: 13. The CDR3 bases are TGTGCCAGCAGCTCGACCGGGGGACTAGCGGGTTTTTCCACAGATACGCAGTATTTT. Protein product: CASSSTGGLAGFSTDTQYF.

The CDR3 sequence is CASSLLGQGAWGTGELFF. CDR3 bases: TGTGCCAGCAGCTTATTGGGACAGGGGGCATGGGGCACCGGGGAGCTGTTTTTT. This sequence joins TRBV5-6 and TRBJ2-2; 12 bases align to TRBD1. V dropped 2 bases and J dropped 4; count of bases not matched to a gene: 9. The CDR3 consists of 18 residues. The V gene's germline CDR1 is SGHDT and CDR2 YYEEEE.

In this sample, this clone turned up once. The V gene is TRBV28, the J gene TRBJ1-1; D remains ambiguous. V dropped 6 bases and J dropped 5 bases, with 7 bases sitting between them. Germline lookup yields CDR1 MDHEN and CDR2 SYDVKM. The CDR3 is 11 amino acids. For the CDR3, the DNA is TGTGCCAGCAGGTTACGGACTGAAGCTTTCTTT. As protein: CASRLRTEAFF.

The chain uses TRBV28 and TRBJ1-1; possibly TRBD1 for D (6 bases). Germline CDR1 MDHEN, CDR2 SYDVKM. Trimming shortened V by 6 bases and J by 1 base, and 15 bases separated the two germline ends. This CDR3 is 15 amino acids long. The CDR3 nucleotides read TGTGCCAGCAGAACCCCAGGGGCGGGGAACACTGAAGCTTTCTTT. As protein: CASRTPGAGNTEAFF.